The clone carrying this T cell receptor beta chain was counted many times. The data were taken from a study of T cells after yellow fever vaccination. From the 5' RACE reads, TCRdb called clonotypes with MiXCR, one entry per CDR3 protein. The sample includes around 68,000 distinct CDR3 sequences, around 7.8% of them seen just once. The V and J ends lost 5 bases and 2 bases respectively, with 11 bases between them. Per the germline V gene, CDR1 is SGHTA and CDR2 is FQGNSA. This CDR3 spans 14 amino acids. This specimen was CD8+ T cells sorted from PBMCs, taken 10 days after the first yellow fever vaccination. The source of this sequence is a man younger than 30 who received the YFV17D yellow fever vaccine. This chain links TRBV7-2 with TRBJ2-3, with no clear D. The CDR3 loop is CASSHMGNTDTQYF. CDR3 nucleotides: TGTGCCAGCAGCCATATGGGGAACACAGATACGCAGTATTTT.